Shown below are 20 T cell receptor beta chains from a single sample sequenced in a study of OX40 agonist ivuxolimab in advanced cancers. Library preparation used the immunoSEQ multiplex PCR assay. This is the immuneACCESS table as TCRdb keeps it, with only in-frame sequences that have V and J called. A part of the clones is gone; compared with another copy, unresolved V genes explain less than half, and the rest is unexplained. In this sample the table shows 100,000 or so clones, about 88% of which occur a single time. The top ten clonotypes cover about 0.8% of the sample. Sequenced material: CD4+ or CD8+ T cells sorted from blood, taken in a trial of the OX40 agonist ivuxolimab. Receptor source: an adult with an advanced solid tumor such as melanoma, head and neck, liver or kidney cancer.

This chain connects TRBV4-2 to TRBJ2-1, with D tentatively TRBD2 (7 bases). The length of the CDR3 is 15 residues. The germline V gene has CDR1 LGHNA and CDR2 YNFKEQ. V was trimmed by 1 base and J by 5 bases, leaving 12 bases between them. The DNA of the CDR3 is TGTGCCAGCAGCCAAGGAGGGGGAGGGGACAATGAGCAGTTCTTC. Its translation is CASSQGGGGDNEQFF.

The chain couples TRBV5-1 to TRBJ1-1; tentatively, D is TRBD1 (6 bases). This CDR3 is 15 amino acids long. V was cut by 5 bases and J by 4 bases, with 18 bases left in between. The germline V gene encodes CDR1 SGHRS and CDR2 YFSETQ. The CDR3 reads CASRDPARGGTEAFF. In nucleotides, the CDR3 is TGCGCCAGCAGGGACCCCGCCAGGGGCGGCACTGAAGCTTTCTTT.

The chain employs TRBV23-1 and TRBJ2-7; perhaps TRBD1 as D (5 bases). TRBV23-1 is an ORF, with its function uncertain. This CDR3 is 13 amino acids long. Trimming stripped 6 bases from V and 4 bases from J, with 13 bases between. This chain's CDR3 is CASRDSLRYEQYV. The CDR3 DNA follows: TGCGCCAGCAGAGACAGCCTAAGGTACGAGCAGTACGTC.

The chain couples TRBV10-3 to TRBJ1-2; weak D call: TRBD1 (6 bases). CDR1 and CDR2 (germline): ENHRY, SYGVKD. V shed 0 bases and J shed 8 bases, with 13 bases lying between them. The CDR3 is 14 residues long. CDR3 region: CAISESIPGVGYTF. In DNA, the CDR3 is TGTGCCATCAGTGAGTCGATACCAGGGGTCGGCTACACCTTC.

The gene calls are TRBV5-1 and TRBJ2-1; weak D call: TRBD1 (7 bases). Between the trimmed V and J ends, which lost 3 bases and 8 bases, there was a span of 21 bases. Germline V gene sequence: CDR1 SGHRS, CDR2 YFSETQ. The CDR3 covers 16 residues. CDR3: CASSSEGQGVWDEQFF. CDR3 nucleotides: TGCGCCAGCAGCTCGGAGGGGCAGGGGGTTTGGGATGAGCAGTTCTTC.

This clone was seen more than once but under ten times. In DNA form, the CDR3 reads TGTGCCAGCAGCAAAGCGAGAGAGAACACTGAAGCTTTCTTT. Amino acid sequence: CASSKARENTEAFF. V is TRBV21-1 and J is TRBJ1-1. TRBV21-1 is deemed a pseudogene. The CDR3 spans 14 residues.

The genes are TRBV28 and TRBJ2-1; TRBD2 matches at 10 bases. The ends lost 5 bases at V and 7 bases at J; junction bases unmatched: 11. This CDR3 is 16 amino acids long. Per germline, CDR1 MDHEN and CDR2 SYDVKM. In DNA, the CDR3 is TGTGCCAGCAGTCTCTCAAGCGGGAGGGCCTTTAATGAGCAGTTCTTC. Translating gives CASSLSSGRAFNEQFF.

The chain couples TRBV6-1 to TRBJ1-2; possibly TRBD1 for D (5 bases). CDR3 length: 14 residues. The germline V gene has CDR1 MNHNS and CDR2 SASEGT. Trimming removed 3 bases from V and 4 bases from J, with 12 bases in between. The CDR3 DNA follows: TGTGCCAGCAGTGAGCGGGGCCGGATCTATGGCTACACCTTC. Translating it yields CASSERGRIYGYTF.

This chain connects TRBV2 to TRBJ2-1, with 11 bases fitting TRBD2. V lost 4 bases to trimming and J lost 5 bases; unmatched junction nucleotides: 4. Germline CDR1 and CDR2: SNHLY and FYNNEI. There are 15 residues in the CDR3. CDR3: CASSVGLAVNNEQFF. As DNA, the CDR3 is TGTGCCAGCAGTGTGGGACTAGCGGTGAACAATGAGCAGTTCTTC.

The chain joins TRBV11-3 to TRBJ2-3, with 8 bases lining up with TRBD1. Unmatched junction bases numbered 3, after V lost 5 bases and J lost 2 bases. CDR3 length: 14 residues. In germline, CDR1 is SGHNT, CDR2 YENEEA. The CDR3: CASSPDRVTDTQYF. The CDR3 DNA follows: TGTGCCAGCAGCCCGGACAGGGTCACAGATACGCAGTATTTT. The variable domain in full, with the rest retrieved from reference TRBV11-3 and TRBJ2-3, is EAGVVQSPRYKIIEKKQPVAFWCNPISGHNTLYWYLQNLGQGPELLIRYENEEAVDDSQLPKDRFSAERLKGVDSTLKIQPAELGDSAVYLCASSPDRVTDTQYFGPGTRLTVL.

DNA of the CDR3: TGTGCCAGCAGTTCCGGGACTCGTGGAAACACCATATATTTT. Protein: CASSSGTRGNTIYF. The chain joins TRBV28 to TRBJ1-3; tentative D call: TRBD1 (5 bases). This CDR3 comprises 14 residues. Trimming removed 4 bases at V and 3 bases at J, with 10 bases between. The germline CDR1 and CDR2 sequences are MDHEN and SYDVKM.

This chain links TRBV7-9 with TRBJ2-1; D not certain. Trimming shortened V by 7 bases and J by 4 bases, and 17 bases separated the two germline ends. The CDR3 covers 15 residues. CDR1 is SEHNR, CDR2 FQNEAQ, per germline (reference sequence). CDR3 nucleotides: TGTGCCAGCAACCCCCCGGAGTGGGGATACAATGAGCAGTTCTTC. Translated: CASNPPEWGYNEQFF.

This clone came up once. The chain carries TRBV19 and TRBJ2-2, with TRBD1 matching 7 bases. Germline loops: CDR1 LNHDA, CDR2 SQIVND (reference sequence). J lost 2 bases, V lost 1 base, and 7 bases had no gene match. This CDR3 has 17 residues. CDR3 region: CASSIGAGTANTGELFF. The CDR3 DNA reads as TGTGCCAGTAGTATAGGGGCAGGGACAGCTAACACCGGGGAGCTGTTTTTT.

This sequence joins TRBV7-8 and TRBJ1-5; D unclear. The germline CDR1 and CDR2 sequences are SGHVS and FQNEAQ. Trimming took off 5 bases at V and 2 bases at J, with 13 bases between the two ends. CDR3 size: 15 residues. CDR3 coding DNA: TGTGCCAGCAGCGAAGCCTCAGGAGGCAATCAGCCCCAGCATTTT. Translation gives CASSEASGGNQPQHF.

Written as DNA, the CDR3 is TGTGCCTGGAGTGTACGTCGGACTAGCGGGAGGGCAGATACGCAGTATTTT. Residues: CAWSVRRTSGRADTQYF. This sequence joins TRBV30 and TRBJ2-3; TRBD2 agrees at 15 bases. The V and J ends lost 0 bases and 4 bases, in that order; junction bases with no gene match: 5. The CDR3 spans 17 residues. Germline CDR1 reads GTSNPN; CDR2 reads SVGIG (reference sequence).

The chain has TRBV5-8 and TRBJ2-2; TRBD2 matches at 13 bases. V lost 3 bases and J lost 0; bases outside the gene matches: 11. The CDR3 totals 20 residues. Germline values: CDR1 SGHTS, CDR2 YDEGEE. The CDR3: CASSWGLAGRLSTNTGELFF. Here the CDR3 DNA reads TGTGCCAGCAGCTGGGGACTAGCGGGACGTTTAAGTACGAACACCGGGGAGCTGTTTTTT.

The rearrangement joins TRBV29-1 to TRBJ1-2; a weak D match, TRBD1 (5 bases). The CDR3 runs to 12 residues. CDR1 SQVTM and CDR2 ANQGSEA come from the germline V gene. The ends were cut back, 1 base at V and 5 bases at J, with 8 bases in the middle. In nucleotides, the CDR3 is TGCAGCGTTGAAGGACAGCAATATGGCTACACCTTC. This sequence encodes CSVEGQQYGYTF.

V gene TRBV7-8 combines with J gene TRBJ2-7, with 10 bases lining up with TRBD2. The CDR3 extends over 16 amino acids. Looked up from germline, CDR1 is SGHVS and CDR2 is FQNEAQ. V shed 0 bases, J shed 2 bases, and the junction held 4 bases outside the gene matches. CDR3 coding DNA: TGTGCCAGCAGCTTAGCGGCTAGCGGGAGTCCCTACGAGCAGTACTTC. This encodes CASSLAASGSPYEQYF.

V usage is TRBV28 and J usage is TRBJ1-4; D is undetermined. The CDR3 spans 19 residues. The V gene's germline CDR1 is MDHEN and CDR2 SYDVKM. The V end was cut by 4 bases, the J end by 7 bases, with 28 bases between. CDR3 residues: CASSSPGIRSQEVSEKLFF. The CDR3 bases are TGTGCCAGCAGTTCCCCCGGAATAAGGAGTCAGGAAGTATCTGAAAAACTGTTTTTT. Drawing the rest from reference TRBV28 and TRBJ1-4, the complete variable domain is DVKVTQSSRYLVKRTGEKVFLECVQDMDHENMFWYRQDPGLGLRLIYFSYDVKMKEKGDIPEGYSVSREKKERFSLILESASTNQTSMYLCASSSPGIRSQEVSEKLFFGSGTQLSVL.

This chain joins TRBV6-1 and TRBJ2-7; 7 positions match TRBD1. The J segment lost 4 bases and the V segment lost 4 bases, leaving 7 bases of the junction unmatched. In germline, CDR1 is MNHNS, CDR2 SASEGT. This CDR3 is built from 14 residues. The CDR3 DNA reads TGTGCCAGCAGTGGGGGACAGCGTCGGTACGAGCAGTACTTC. Its protein is CASSGGQRRYEQYF.